These 28 T cell receptor beta chains were all obtained from the same sample, sequenced in a study of cytomegalovirus exposure and HLA in healthy donors. The study ran its PCR with 60 Vbeta and 13 Jbeta primers. TCRdb's table, derived via immunoSEQ multiplex PCR, lists solely in-frame clones and lacks some. The sample yields tens of thousands of clones, about 78% seen once. Material for sequencing was PBMCs. The receptors come from a middle-aged woman in good health and CMV-seropositive.

The chain employs TRBV5-1 and TRBJ1-2, with D unresolved. Trimming took 5 bases from V and 2 from J, leaving 10 bases between them. Germline lookup yields CDR1 SGHRS and CDR2 YFSETQ. CDR3 length: 13 amino acids. The CDR3 loop reads CASSPSQNYGYTF. In nucleotides, the CDR3 is TGCGCCAGCAGTCCCTCTCAGAACTATGGCTACACCTTC.

The CDR3 loop is CASSLVGGGLSTDTQYF. As DNA, the CDR3 is TGTGCCAGCAGCCTCGTGGGGGGGGGCCTTAGCACAGATACGCAGTATTTT. The chain uses TRBV7-3 and TRBJ2-3; a possible D gene is TRBD2 (7 bases). CDR3 length: 17 amino acids. Deletions cut 5 bases from V and 0 bases from J, with 18 bases between. In germline, CDR1 is SGHTA, CDR2 FQGTGA.

The V call is TRBV6-1, the J call TRBJ1-1, with D uncertain. Germline V gene sequence: CDR1 MNHNS, CDR2 SASEGT. This CDR3 is 12 amino acids long. The V and J ends lost 7 bases and 3 bases respectively, with 9 bases between them. CDR3 residues: CASMEGDTEAFF. DNA of the CDR3: TGTGCCAGCATGGAGGGAGACACTGAAGCTTTCTTT.

The V gene is TRBV25-1, the J gene TRBJ2-5, with D possibly TRBD1 on 6 matching bases. The ends were cut back, 3 bases at V and 3 bases at J, with 14 bases in the middle. The CDR3 runs 15 residues. Germline V CDR1 and CDR2: MGHDK, SYGVNS. The CDR3 DNA sequence: TGTGCCAGCAGTGACCCTAGGCAGGGGAAAGAGACCCAGTACTTC. It encodes CASSDPRQGKETQYF.

This clone was recorded a few times. The junction and the germline gene differ at one end; a read error may be behind it. The V call is TRBV19, the J call TRBJ2-5, with 14 bases lining up with TRBD2. Germline V gives CDR1 LNHDA, CDR2 SQIVND (reference sequence). CDR3 length: 14 amino acids. The CDR3 nucleotides are TGTGCCAGTAGTGGACTAGCGGGGGGAGAGGCCCAGTACTTC. This sequence encodes CASSGLAGGEAQYF.

The chain employs TRBV5-6 and TRBJ1-5; D gene ambiguous. Germline lookup yields CDR1 SGHDT and CDR2 YYEEEE. This CDR3 comprises 13 residues. With 4 bases removed from V and 7 bases from J, the gap between germline ends came to 12 bases. The CDR3 DNA reads as TGTGCCAGCAGCGTAGATAGGGAGCAGCCCCAGCATTTT. Its protein product is CASSVDREQPQHF.

This clone was counted once. CDR3 in DNA: TGCGCCAGCAGCTTGGGGGGGGGCAGCCAGCCCCAGCATTTT. This encodes CASSLGGGSQPQHF. This chain uses TRBV5-1 with TRBJ1-5, with D perhaps TRBD1 (6 bases). Germline values: CDR1 SGHRS, CDR2 YFSETQ. The CDR3 consists of 14 residues. Trimming took off 0 bases at V and 7 bases at J, with 11 bases between the two ends.

This clone was counted a few times. V and J are TRBV7-8 and TRBJ2-1; TRBD1 matches at 7 bases. There are 14 residues in the CDR3. Per germline, CDR1 SGHVS and CDR2 FQNEAQ. Germline trimming cut 3 bases from V and 12 bases from J; bases unmatched to any gene: 11. The CDR3 here is CASSFRDSERGQFF. CDR3 nucleotide sequence: TGTGCCAGCAGCTTCCGGGACAGTGAAAGGGGGCAGTTCTTC.

This clone was seen a few times. This sequence joins TRBV30 and TRBJ2-3; D may be TRBD2 (6 bases). This CDR3 is built from 14 residues. Trimming took 2 bases from V and 0 from J, leaving 9 bases between them. Germline lookup yields CDR1 GTSNPN and CDR2 SVGIG (reference sequence). The DNA for the CDR3 is TGTGCCTGGAGTCCGGGACTTAGCACAGATACGCAGTATTTT. Its translation is CAWSPGLSTDTQYF.

In its sample, this clone was seen once. This rearrangement joins TRBV11-2 to TRBJ2-7; perhaps TRBD1 as D (5 bases). Germline lookup yields CDR1 SGHAT and CDR2 FQNNGV. Trimming left V 2 bases short and J 7 bases short, with 15 bases between. The CDR3 extends over 14 amino acids. CDR3 sequence (DNA): TGTGCCAGCAGCTTATTCCAGGGTACATGGGAGCAGTACTTC. This sequence encodes CASSLFQGTWEQYF. Based on the CDR3 plus reference TRBV11-2 and TRBJ2-7, the full variable domain is EAGVAQSPRYKIIEKRQSVAFWCNPISGHATLYWYQQILGQGPKLLIQFQNNGVVDDSQLPKDRFSAERLKGVDSTLKIQPAKLEDSAVYLCASSLFQGTWEQYFGPGTRLTVT.

The chain is built from TRBV5-1 and TRBJ2-5, with 8 bases lining up with TRBD1. The CDR3 runs 15 residues. CDR1 SGHRS and CDR2 YFSETQ come from the germline V gene. J gave up 8 bases and V 0 bases, and 9 bases lay outside the gene matches. Here the CDR3 DNA reads TGCGCCAGCAGCTTGGCCTCAGGGGGCTTGGTTACCCAGTACTTC. This codes for CASSLASGGLVTQYF.

The chain recombines TRBV7-9 with TRBJ1-1; tentatively, D is TRBD1 (6 bases). The CDR3 totals 13 residues. Per the germline V gene, CDR1 is SEHNR and CDR2 is FQNEAQ (reference sequence). The germline V and J ends were trimmed by 6 bases and 3 bases, with 11 bases remaining between them. The CDR3 DNA reads TGTGCCAGCAGTTACAGGGAAGACACTGAAGCTTTCTTT. This sequence encodes CASSYREDTEAFF.

The J gene is TRBJ1-5, the V gene TRBV19, with D possibly being TRBD1 (6 bases). CDR3 size: 13 residues. Germline lookup yields CDR1 LNHDA and CDR2 SQIVND (reference sequence). V was shortened by 8 bases and J by 6 bases, with 14 bases between the two germline ends. CDR3 amino acids: CASGDTGSQPQHF. The CDR3 coding sequence is TGTGCCAGTGGGGACACCGGTTCTCAGCCCCAGCATTTT.

The genes are TRBV6-6 and TRBJ1-6; 11 bases agree with TRBD1. J was trimmed by 4 bases and V by 5 bases; bases with no gene match: 4. Germline CDR1 is MNHNY and CDR2 is SVGAGI (reference sequence). The CDR3 is 16 amino acids. CDR3 nucleotides: TGTGCCAGCAGTCCGGGACAGGGGGTATATAATTCACCCCTCCACTTT. Amino acids: CASSPGQGVYNSPLHF.

The chain joins TRBV5-1 to TRBJ2-5; 8 bases map to TRBD2. V gave up 4 bases and J gave up 2 bases; unmatched junction bases: 7. From germline, CDR1 is SGHRS and CDR2 YFSETQ. The CDR3 sequence is 15 residues long. The CDR3 here is CASSIRPSGQETQYF. CDR3 bases: TGCGCCAGCAGCATAAGACCTAGCGGGCAAGAGACCCAGTACTTC.

This chain joins TRBV5-5 and TRBJ1-4; D uncertain. The germline V gene has CDR1 SGHKS and CDR2 YYEKEE (reference sequence). The CDR3 has 12 residues. Trimming cost V 1 base and J 7 bases, with 5 bases left between them. CDR3 nucleotides: TGTGCCAGCAGCTTGACAGCTGAAAAACTGTTTTTT. This codes for CASSLTAEKLFF.

V is TRBV5-1 and J is TRBJ2-3; 7 bases are a match to TRBD2. CDR1 and CDR2 (germline): SGHRS, YFSETQ. The CDR3 spans 14 residues. Losses at the gene ends were 7 bases for V and 5 bases for J; bases not matched to a gene: 10. The CDR3 DNA reads as TGCGCCAGCGCGGATAGGACTAGGGTAGATACGCAGTATTTT. Its protein product is CASADRTRVDTQYF.

The DNA for the CDR3 is TGTGCCAGCAGCTTACAGGGGGCCGGGGAGCTGTTTTTT. This codes for CASSLQGAGELFF. The J gene is TRBJ2-2, the V gene TRBV7-9, with 7 bases fitting TRBD1. Germline-derived CDR1 and CDR2 are SEHNR and FQNEAQ (reference sequence). The J segment lost 6 bases and the V segment lost 2 bases, leaving 0 bases of the junction unmatched. This CDR3 region has 13 residues.

The chain carries TRBV7-9 and TRBJ1-1, with 7 bases matching TRBD1. The CDR3 runs 14 residues. CDR1 is SEHNR and CDR2 is FQNEAQ in the germline V gene (reference sequence). V dropped 5 bases and J dropped 5; count of bases not matched to a gene: 8. The CDR3 sequence is CASSPRGAGTEAFF. The CDR3 nucleotides are TGTGCCAGCAGCCCCAGGGGGGCGGGAACTGAAGCTTTCTTT.

This rearrangement joins TRBV14 to TRBJ1-1; no clear D. This CDR3 contains 12 residues. The germline gives CDR1 SGHDN, CDR2 FVKESK. V lost 4 bases and J lost 3, with 6 bases in between. CDR3 sequence: CASSRLYTEAFF. For the CDR3, the DNA is TGTGCCAGCAGCCGTCTTTACACTGAAGCTTTCTTT.

This chain connects TRBV9 to TRBJ1-3, with D unclear. Trimming removed 5 bases at V and 6 bases at J, with 21 bases between. The germline CDR1 and CDR2 sequences are SGDLS and YYNGEE. This CDR3 has 16 amino acids. CDR3: CASSRSYGGYLNTIYF. The CDR3, as DNA: TGTGCCAGCAGTCGTAGTTATGGCGGTTACCTAAACACCATATATTTT.

This clone has only one observation. The rearrangement uses TRBV27 and TRBJ2-7; possibly TRBD1 for D (6 bases). V was clipped by 4 bases and J by 3 bases, with 13 bases between them. The CDR3 extends over 14 amino acids. From germline, CDR1 is MNHEY and CDR2 SMNVEV (reference sequence). CDR3 DNA: TGTGCCAGCAGTTCGCCCGGGACACACTACGAGCAGTACTTC. Its protein product is CASSSPGTHYEQYF.

The chain combines TRBV15 with TRBJ2-3; TRBD2 matches at 7 bases. Germline values: CDR1 LNHNV, CDR2 YYDKDF (reference sequence). Trimming removed 9 bases from V and 3 bases from J; junction bases left unmatched: 6. This CDR3 has 13 residues. The CDR3 loop reads CATKRDYTDTQYF. CDR3 bases: TGTGCCACTAAACGGGACTATACAGATACGCAGTATTTT.

This clone was seen only a few times. This chain connects TRBV29-1 to TRBJ2-7, with TRBD1 matching 7 bases. V was pared by 5 bases and J by 6 bases, with 13 bases of the junction left unmatched. Germline CDR1 reads SQVTM; CDR2 reads ANQGSEA. This CDR3 spans 14 amino acids. The CDR3, as DNA: TGCAGCGTTCGGAGCTCTGCCAGGGGGTCCGAGCAGTACTTC. This sequence encodes CSVRSSARGSEQYF.

The rearrangement joins TRBV5-1 to TRBJ1-2; maybe TRBD1 (5 bases). This CDR3 contains 14 residues. Germline V gives CDR1 SGHRS, CDR2 YFSETQ. V lost 4 bases to trimming and J lost 2 bases, with 12 bases between them. CDR3 sequence reads: CASSPRDRNYGYTF. The CDR3 DNA reads TGCGCCAGCAGCCCACGAGACAGAAACTATGGCTACACCTTC.

The gene calls are TRBV6-5 and TRBJ2-3, with 9 bases identical to TRBD1. Germline trimming cut 6 bases from V and 3 bases from J; bases unmatched to any gene: 4. The CDR3 has 14 residues. Germline V gene sequence: CDR1 MNHEY, CDR2 SVGAGI. The CDR3 loop reads CASRMTGGTDTQYF. The DNA of the CDR3 is TGTGCCAGCAGGATGACAGGGGGAACAGATACGCAGTATTTT.

The genes are TRBV6-4 and TRBJ2-1, with 13 bases aligning to TRBD2. There are 15 residues in the CDR3. J was trimmed by 8 bases and V by 6 bases; bases with no gene match: 7. Germline CDR1 reads MRHNA; CDR2 reads SNTAGT. Here the CDR3 reads CASRQLAGGLDEQFF. The CDR3 bases are TGTGCCAGCAGGCAACTAGCGGGGGGGCTCGATGAGCAGTTCTTC.

The chain is built from TRBV19 and TRBJ1-1; the D gene is possibly TRBD1 (5 bases). Germline V gene lookup returns CDR1 LNHDA and CDR2 SQIVND (reference sequence). CDR3 length: 14 amino acids. V was trimmed by 7 bases and J by 5 bases, leaving 17 bases between them. The CDR3 nucleotides are TGTGCCAGTACCCCAGAATGGGGGGGGACTGAAGCTTTCTTT. This gives the protein CASTPEWGGTEAFF. The full variable domain, with the rest looked up from reference TRBV19 and TRBJ1-1, is DGGITQSPKYLFRKEGQNVTLSCEQNLNHDAMYWYRQDPGQGLRLIYYSQIVNDFQKGDIAEGYSVSREKKESFPLTVTSAQKNPTAFYLCASTPEWGGTEAFFGQGTRLTVV.